The 29 T cell receptor beta chains in this list originate from one sample, sequenced in a study of patients and donors after allogeneic stem cell transplantation. Via MiXCR, TCRdb re-called the RT-PCR reads, giving one row per CDR3 protein. This sample has 410,000 or so distinct CDR3 sequences, with 16% found just once. Sequencing input: blood, either unsorted or a sorted T cell fraction (not recorded which). Every receptor here comes from a human donor who was either an allogeneic HSCT recipient or a stem cell or donor lymphocyte infusion donor (not recorded which). It is not recorded whose cells these are; they may come from a transplant donor.

This clonotype was found many times. The chain recombines TRBV7-2 with TRBJ2-3; D is undetermined. V was clipped by 1 base and J by 3 bases, with 5 bases between them. CDR3 length: 13 amino acids. CDR1 is SGHTA and CDR2 is FQGNSA in the germline V gene. The CDR3 nucleotides read TGTGCCAGCAGCTTAGGTGCTACAGATACGCAGTATTTT. Encoded protein: CASSLGATDTQYF.

This clonotype showed up just a few times. CDR3 nucleotides: TGTGCCAGCAGCGTAGTGGGGGCTGGAAACACCATATATTTT. Amino acids: CASSVVGAGNTIYF. The chain recombines TRBV9 with TRBJ1-3; tentatively, D is TRBD1 (5 bases). Trimming pared 0 bases from V and 2 bases from J, leaving 6 bases between. The length of the CDR3 is 14 residues. Germline assignment: CDR1 SGDLS and CDR2 YYNGEE.

V and J are TRBV4-1 and TRBJ2-5; D possibly corresponds to TRBD2 (5 bases). The CDR3 runs to 14 residues. Germline-derived CDR1 and CDR2 are MGHRA and YSYEKL. V shed 3 bases and J shed 5 bases, with 13 bases lying between them. The CDR3 loop is CASSQLLVSETQYF. The DNA for the CDR3 is TGCGCCAGCAGCCAGCTACTAGTTTCGGAGACCCAGTACTTC.

The rearrangement joins TRBV20-1 to TRBJ2-7; D is unresolved. Deletions cut 6 bases from V and 0 bases from J, with 12 bases between. Germline assignment: CDR1 DFQATT and CDR2 SNEGSKA (reference sequence). This CDR3 comprises 13 residues. CDR3 bases: TGCAGTGCAACTCCCAGGAGCTCCTACGAGCAGTACTTC. Translated: CSATPRSSYEQYF.

This clonotype has just a few counts. The chain carries TRBV3-1 and TRBJ2-7; TRBD2 aligns across 9 bases. Germline CDR1 LGHDT, CDR2 YNNKEL (reference sequence). The V gene end was trimmed by 2 bases and the J gene end by 7 bases; junction bases not matched to a gene: 18. This CDR3 contains 18 residues. As DNA, the CDR3 is TGTGCCAGCAGCCAACGCGGCGGGAGTAGCGGGAGTAGTTATGAGCAGTACTTC. Translation gives CASSQRGGSSGSSYEQYF.

There are a few counts of this clonotype. In DNA, the CDR3 is TGTGCCAGTAGTTTCGGGCAGGGGTACTACGAGCAGTACTTC. Amino acid sequence: CASSFGQGYYEQYF. The rearrangement joins TRBV19 to TRBJ2-7; weak D call: TRBD1 (6 bases). CDR1 is LNHDA, CDR2 SQIVND, per germline (reference sequence). The CDR3 runs to 14 residues. Between the trimmed V and J ends, which lost 5 bases and 3 bases, there was a span of 14 bases.

This clonotype has a handful of counts. This chain links TRBV5-1 with TRBJ1-5, with D unclear. The germline CDR1 and CDR2 sequences are SGHRS and YFSETQ. Trimming left V 0 bases short and J 6 bases short, with 13 bases between. There are 15 residues in the CDR3. The CDR3 DNA reads as TGCGCCAGCAGCTTGGGTCCAGGAGGAGGTCAGCCCCAGCATTTT. It translates to CASSLGPGGGQPQHF.

This clonotype was picked up a small number of times. This chain links TRBV12-3 or TRBV12-4 with TRBJ2-1; 12 bases agree with TRBD2. CDR3 length equals 16 residues. J was trimmed by 7 bases and V by 4 bases; bases with no gene match: 8. In nucleotides, the CDR3 is TGTGCCAGCAGTTCCCTAGCGGGGGGGCCAGATAATGAGCAGTTCTTC. Translated: CASSSLAGGPDNEQFF.

This clonotype has only a few counts. This chain connects TRBV12-3 or TRBV12-4 to TRBJ2-7; D gene unclear. Trimming shortened V by 5 bases and J by 6 bases, and 11 bases separated the two germline ends. The CDR3 extends over 12 amino acids. CDR3: CASSPLGPEQYF. In DNA form, the CDR3 reads TGTGCCAGCAGTCCCCTAGGACCCGAGCAGTACTTC.

In this sample, this clonotype turned up a few times. The J gene is TRBJ1-4, the V gene TRBV6-1; D unresolved. Per germline, CDR1 MNHNS and CDR2 SASEGT. Trimming left V 8 bases short and J 3 bases short, with 16 bases between. This CDR3 is built from 15 residues. The CDR3 DNA sequence: TGTGCCAGCGGATTTGGGCATAACGCTAATGAAAAACTGTTTTTT. This translates into CASGFGHNANEKLFF.

The chain employs TRBV7-9 and TRBJ2-7, with 9 bases that match TRBD1. This CDR3 has 15 residues. CDR1 is SEHNR, CDR2 FQNEAQ, per germline (reference sequence). J lost 1 base, V lost 0 bases, and 1 base had no gene match. The CDR3 DNA reads TGTGCCAGCAGCTTAGCGGGACAGGGTTCCTACGAGCAGTACTTC. Translated, it gives CASSLAGQGSYEQYF.

This clonotype was observed a handful of times. V and J are TRBV12-3 or TRBV12-4 and TRBJ2-1; 7 bases match TRBD2. The V and J ends lost 5 bases and 4 bases, in that order; junction bases with no gene match: 8. The CDR3 is 15 amino acids. The CDR3 spells CASSPTSGKYNEQFF. In DNA, the CDR3 is TGTGCCAGCAGTCCGACCAGCGGGAAATACAATGAGCAGTTCTTC.

This clonotype was recorded a few times. This chain links TRBV5-1 with TRBJ2-1, with D possibly being TRBD2 (6 bases). V was pared by 2 bases and J by 5 bases, with 11 bases between. Germline CDR1 reads SGHRS; CDR2 reads YFSETQ. This CDR3 contains 14 residues. DNA for the CDR3: TGCGCCAGCAGCTTCGGGCTAGCGCACAATGAGCAGTTCTTC. Amino acid sequence: CASSFGLAHNEQFF.

The rearrangement links TRBV5-1 to TRBJ2-3; TRBD1 matches 7 bases. Germline V CDR1 and CDR2: SGHRS, YFSETQ. This CDR3 region has 15 residues. V dropped 0 bases and J dropped 4; count of bases not matched to a gene: 5. The chain's CDR3 is CASSLGDSVADTQYF. Written as DNA, the CDR3 is TGCGCCAGCAGCTTGGGGGACAGCGTAGCAGATACGCAGTATTTT.

The chain combines TRBV6-5 with TRBJ2-1, with unresolved D. Germline V gene data show CDR1 as MNHEY and CDR2 as SVGAGI. The germline V and J ends were trimmed by 0 bases and 5 bases, with 8 bases remaining between them. This CDR3 region has 14 residues. DNA of the CDR3: TGTGCCAGCAGTTACTCGATAGATCACAATGAGCAGTTCTTC. This translates into CASSYSIDHNEQFF.

This clonotype has a count of ten or more. The chain joins TRBV12-3 or TRBV12-4 to TRBJ1-1; D is possibly TRBD1 (6 bases). This CDR3 has 13 residues. Between the trimmed V and J ends, which lost 6 bases and 12 bases, there was a span of 20 bases. Written as DNA, the CDR3 is TGTGCCAGCAGCCTTAGACAGGCCCCCGACACTTTCTTT. This codes for CASSLRQAPDTFF.

The chain joins TRBV6-2 or TRBV6-3 to TRBJ2-7; 9 bases agree with TRBD1. Germline values: CDR1 MNHEY, CDR2 SVGEGT. Trimming cost V 2 bases and J 3 bases; bases outside gene matches: 8. This CDR3 comprises 16 residues. In nucleotides, the CDR3 is TGTGCCAGCAGTTACATCCTAGGGACAGGGTACTACGAGCAGTACTTC. Its protein product is CASSYILGTGYYEQYF.

This clonotype came up a few times. This CDR3 is CASSWTETQYF. The CDR3 DNA sequence: TGTGCCAGCAGTTGGACGGAGACCCAGTACTTC. This sequence joins TRBV6-6 and TRBJ2-5; D is ambiguous. V was pared by 4 bases and J by 5 bases, with 5 bases between. CDR3 size: 11 residues. Germline CDR1 MNHNY, CDR2 SVGAGI (reference sequence).

This clonotype turned up a few times. The chain combines TRBV4-3 with TRBJ1-1; D is ambiguous. The length of the CDR3 is 15 residues. Between the trimmed V and J ends, which lost 3 bases and 0 bases, there was a span of 11 bases. Germline lookup yields CDR1 LGHNA and CDR2 YSLEER. The CDR3 DNA sequence: TGCGCCAGCAGCCAGCGTGGGGAAATGAACACTGAAGCTTTCTTT. Residues: CASSQRGEMNTEAFF.

Only a few counts were recorded for this clonotype. J is TRBJ2-3 and V is TRBV24-1; D perhaps matches TRBD2 (5 bases). Germline lookup yields CDR1 KGHDR and CDR2 SFDVKD. The V and J ends lost 3 bases and 2 bases respectively, with 11 bases between them. The CDR3 is 15 residues long. CDR3 sequence reads: CATSDTRDHTDTQYF. CDR3 bases: TGTGCCACCAGTGATACCCGGGATCACACAGATACGCAGTATTTT.

The CDR3 sequence: CSAGGGSGYEQYF. As DNA, the CDR3 is TGCAGCGCTGGGGGGGGGTCGGGCTACGAGCAGTACTTC. V gene TRBV29-1 combines with J gene TRBJ2-7; 7 bases are shared with TRBD2. CDR1 and CDR2 (germline): SQVTM, ANQGSEA. J gave up 3 bases and V 7 bases, and 9 bases lay outside the gene matches. The CDR3 extends over 13 amino acids.

The chain has TRBV23-1 and TRBJ2-1; 8 bases agree with TRBD1. TRBV23-1 counts as an open reading frame of uncertain function. V was pared by 3 bases and J by 6 bases, with 7 bases of the junction left unmatched. CDR3 length: 15 amino acids. The CDR3 protein is CASSHTGGPLNEQFF. CDR3 DNA sequence: TGCGCCAGCAGTCATACAGGGGGTCCCCTCAATGAGCAGTTCTTC.

This clonotype was recorded many times. This chain joins TRBV12-3 or TRBV12-4 and TRBJ2-3, with 7 positions matching TRBD1. Unmatched junction bases numbered 7, after V lost 5 bases and J lost 5 bases. This CDR3 has 14 amino acids. The CDR3 protein is CASSAGQVGDTQYF. The CDR3 coding sequence is TGTGCCAGCAGTGCAGGACAGGTCGGAGATACGCAGTATTTT.

The sample holds many counts of this clonotype. The chain is built from TRBV9 and TRBJ2-5; D is perhaps TRBD1 (6 bases). The CDR3 runs to 14 residues. The V end was cut by 3 bases, the J end by 5 bases, with 14 bases between. Germline CDR1 reads SGDLS; CDR2 reads YYNGEE. Here the CDR3 reads CASSAQGIAETQYF. CDR3 nucleotide sequence: TGTGCCAGCAGCGCTCAGGGGATTGCTGAGACCCAGTACTTC.

This clonotype was observed a few times. The V gene is TRBV4-1, the J gene TRBJ2-1, with a possible D match to TRBD1 (5 bases). Looked up from germline, CDR1 is MGHRA and CDR2 is YSYEKL. V gave up 0 bases and J gave up 15 bases, with 12 bases separating them. CDR3 length: 12 residues. The CDR3 reads CASSQDLRQRFF. DNA of the CDR3: TGCGCCAGCAGCCAAGATCTGCGACAGCGGTTCTTC.

The rearrangement joins TRBV18 to TRBJ1-3; D call uncertain. With 2 bases removed from V and 4 bases from J, the gap between germline ends came to 3 bases. In germline, CDR1 is KGHSH, CDR2 LQKENI. The CDR3 runs to 12 residues. The CDR3 here is CASSPEGNTIYF. CDR3 coding DNA: TGTGCCAGCTCACCAGAGGGAAACACCATATATTTT.

This clonotype was recorded a few times. This chain joins TRBV6-1 and TRBJ2-3, with D tentatively TRBD2 (6 bases). The CDR3 consists of 13 residues. Germline V lookup: CDR1 MNHNS, CDR2 SASEGT. V was clipped by 6 bases and J by 5 bases, with 12 bases between them. CDR3 residues: CASRRGKGDTQYF. For the CDR3, the DNA is TGTGCCAGCAGGCGGGGAAAGGGAGATACGCAGTATTTT.

This clonotype was detected a few times. The chain couples TRBV7-6 to TRBJ2-6, with D perhaps TRBD1 (6 bases). V was shortened by 5 bases and J by 0 bases, with 17 bases between the two germline ends. The CDR3 totals 18 residues. Per the germline V gene, CDR1 is SGHVS and CDR2 is FNYEAQ. CDR3 nucleotide sequence: TGTGCCAGCAGCCGTACGAGACAGGCTTACTCTGGGGCCAACGTCCTGACTTTC. Translated: CASSRTRQAYSGANVLTF.

The genes are TRBV6-1 and TRBJ2-7; possibly TRBD1 or TRBD2 for D (5 bases each). Germline values: CDR1 MNHNS, CDR2 SASEGT. CDR3 length: 16 amino acids. With 5 bases removed from V and 3 bases from J, the gap between germline ends came to 20 bases. CDR3 protein: CASSRGDANPLYEQYF. CDR3 DNA sequence: TGTGCCAGCAGTCGAGGGGACGCTAACCCCCTCTACGAGCAGTACTTC.